Presented here are 29 T cell receptor beta chains from one specimen sequenced in a study of blood T cells in healthy people across ages. Using a J-beta primer mix together with a sample-barcoded 5' primer, a second PCR was run for roughly 6 to 12 cycles. Via MiXCR, TCRdb re-called the 5' RACE reads, giving one row per CDR3 protein. The table lists about 1.6 million distinct CDR3 sequences, about 31% of them singletons. The sequencing sample was made of blood. These receptors all come from a woman aged 30 to 39 in good health.

This clonotype was counted a few times. This sequence joins TRBV28 and TRBJ2-1, with a weak D call TRBD2 (5 bases). CDR3 length equals 15 residues. The V gene lost 2 bases and the J gene lost 3 bases, with 11 bases spanning the gap. Germline values: CDR1 MDHEN, CDR2 SYDVKM. As DNA, the CDR3 is TGTGCCAGCAGTTTACGGGGTAAAGGCTACAATGAGCAGTTCTTC. This encodes CASSLRGKGYNEQFF.

The chain employs TRBV15 and TRBJ2-3; D is possibly TRBD1 (6 bases). The CDR3 spans 14 residues. The V end was cut by 8 bases, the J end by 1 base, with 13 bases between. From germline, CDR1 is LNHNV and CDR2 YYDKDF (reference sequence). CDR3: CATEDWTGTDTQYF. As DNA, the CDR3 is TGTGCCACCGAAGATTGGACAGGCACAGATACGCAGTATTTT. The full variable domain, in which reference TRBV15 and TRBJ2-3 provide the parts outside the CDR3, is DAMVIQNPRYQVTQFGKPVTLSCSQTLNHNVMYWYQQKSSQAPKLLFHYYDKDFNNEADTPDNFQSRRPNTSFCFLDIRSPGLGDTAMYLCATEDWTGTDTQYFGPGTRLTVL.

This clonotype appeared a few times. The rearrangement uses TRBV20-1 and TRBJ2-3, with D unresolved. The germline gives CDR1 DFQATT, CDR2 SNEGSKA (reference sequence). The CDR3 sequence is 16 residues long. The V end lost 3 bases, the J end lost 0 bases, and 16 bases lay between the germline ends. CDR3 DNA sequence: TGCAGTGCTAGCCCCCGAGTGGGCGTGAGCACAGATACGCAGTATTTT. It is translated as CSASPRVGVSTDTQYF.

In this sample, this clonotype turned up a few times. The chain carries TRBV6-1 and TRBJ2-7; D is undetermined. The CDR3 has 13 residues. Looked up from germline, CDR1 is MNHNS and CDR2 is SASEGT. V gave up 8 bases and J gave up 6 bases, with 17 bases separating them. The CDR3: CASAMQENLEQYF. The CDR3 region has the DNA TGTGCCAGCGCCATGCAAGAAAACCTCGAGCAGTACTTC.

This clonotype has ten or more counts. The CDR3 region has the DNA TGTGCCATCAACTCCGGGACAGTCTCCTACGAGCAGTACTTC. It encodes CAINSGTVSYEQYF. This chain connects TRBV10-3 to TRBJ2-7; 7 bases map to TRBD1. The CDR3 contains 14 residues. Germline V gives CDR1 ENHRY, CDR2 SYGVKD. J gave up 0 bases and V 7 bases, and 6 bases lay outside the gene matches.

Remarks on this clonotype: Germline and junction disagree at one end, which may indicate a read error. The chain employs TRBV9 and TRBJ2-2; 8 nucleotides line up with TRBD2. Germline assignment: CDR1 SGDLS and CDR2 YYNGEE. The CDR3 sequence is 15 residues long. Here the CDR3 reads CASSLRGGVTGEPFF. CDR3 DNA sequence: TGTGCCAGCAGTCTTCGGGGGGGCGTCACCGGGGAGCCGTTTTTT.

The V and J genes are TRBV29-1 and TRBJ2-7, with no clear D. The CDR3 sequence is 11 residues long. CDR1 is SQVTM and CDR2 is ANQGSEA in the germline V gene. V was shortened by 4 bases and J by 1 base, with 5 bases between the two germline ends. CDR3 bases: TGCAGCGTTGCGGGTTCCTACGAGCAGTACTTC. It specifies CSVAGSYEQYF.

The rearrangement links TRBV9 to TRBJ2-7; D is unclear. The V gene lost 4 bases and the J gene lost 2 bases, with 13 bases spanning the gap. This CDR3 has 14 amino acids. CDR1 is SGDLS, CDR2 YYNGEE, per germline. The CDR3 spells CASSTTPGPYEQYF. CDR3 bases: TGTGCCAGCAGCACGACCCCGGGTCCCTACGAGCAGTACTTC.

This clonotype has a single count. With a much larger clone just one base away, this may be a read error. The V and J genes are TRBV9 and TRBJ2-3, with D tentatively TRBD1 (5 bases). The V gene's germline CDR1 is SGDLS and CDR2 YYNGEE. The CDR3 covers 14 residues. CDR3 nucleotides: TGTGCCAGCAGCTCACGGACGGGCACAGGTACGCAGTATTTT. Encoded protein: CASSSRTGTGTQYF.

This clonotype was recorded once. This rearrangement joins TRBV6-1 to TRBJ1-4; D is perhaps TRBD1 (5 bases). The CDR3 spans 15 residues. Trimming cost V 0 bases and J 10 bases, with 15 bases left between them. Germline lookup yields CDR1 MNHNS and CDR2 SASEGT. CDR3: CASSEALTGSIKLFF. The CDR3 region has the DNA TGTGCCAGCAGTGAAGCGCTAACAGGCAGTATAAAACTGTTTTTT.

This clonotype was observed a few times. CDR3 residues: CASSFAPISRDSEETQYF. CDR3 DNA sequence: TGTGCCAGCAGTTTTGCACCGATCAGCCGGGACTCCGAAGAGACCCAGTACTTC. This chain connects TRBV27 to TRBJ2-5; a possible D gene is TRBD2 (6 bases). The length of the CDR3 is 18 residues. V was trimmed by 3 bases and J by 3 bases, leaving 23 bases between them. Germline lookup yields CDR1 MNHEY and CDR2 SMNVEV (reference sequence).

This clonotype has a handful of counts. The chain combines TRBV29-1 with TRBJ1-2; D might be TRBD1 (5 bases). This CDR3 is 13 amino acids long. Trimming cost V 8 bases and J 8 bases, with 21 bases left between them. Per germline, CDR1 SQVTM and CDR2 ANQGSEA. CDR3 sequence reads: CSHTPRGSSGYTF. The CDR3 bases are TGCAGCCATACCCCGAGGGGATCAAGCGGCTACACCTTC.

This clonotype appeared a few times. The chain has TRBV20-1 and TRBJ1-1, with 7 bases that match TRBD1. V gave up 3 bases and J gave up 1 base; unmatched junction bases: 5. Germline lookup yields CDR1 DFQATT and CDR2 SNEGSKA (reference sequence). The CDR3 has 14 amino acids. The CDR3 bases are TGCAGTGCTAGGGCAGGGGGGCCGAACACTGAAGCTTTCTTT. Translation gives CSARAGGPNTEAFF.

In this sample, this clonotype turned up a few times. The V call is TRBV20-1, the J call TRBJ2-7, with D perhaps given as TRBD1 or TRBD2 (5 bases each). Germline V gene data show CDR1 as DFQATT and CDR2 as SNEGSKA (reference sequence). V lost 0 bases and J lost 5, with 14 bases in between. This CDR3 region has 14 residues. CDR3 in amino acids: CSARDGTFFDEQYF. Here the CDR3 DNA reads TGCAGTGCTAGAGACGGGACCTTCTTTGACGAGCAGTACTTC.

This clonotype was seen at least ten times. This sequence joins TRBV4-2 and TRBJ2-7, with 12 bases aligning to TRBD2. V lost 0 bases to trimming and J lost 4 bases; unmatched junction nucleotides: 4. CDR3 length: 16 amino acids. In germline, CDR1 is LGHNA, CDR2 YNFKEQ. CDR3 region: CASSQDTSGRQYEQYF. The CDR3 nucleotides read TGTGCCAGCAGCCAAGATACTAGCGGGAGGCAGTACGAGCAGTACTTC.

This clonotype turned up a few times. The rearrangement joins TRBV5-1 to TRBJ2-5; D gene unclear. Germline-derived CDR1 and CDR2 are SGHRS and YFSETQ. This CDR3 is built from 13 residues. V was cut by 5 bases and J by 7 bases, with 15 bases left in between. The CDR3: CASSVVYQATQYF. CDR3 in DNA: TGCGCCAGCAGTGTCGTGTACCAGGCGACCCAGTACTTC.

J is TRBJ1-2 and V is TRBV29-1; D is uncertain. CDR3 length: 14 amino acids. The V gene lost 5 bases and the J gene lost 0 bases, with 13 bases spanning the gap. Germline lookup yields CDR1 SQVTM and CDR2 ANQGSEA. The CDR3 DNA is TGCAGCGTTTTGATTGGCAGTTCTAACTATGGCTACACCTTC. Translation gives CSVLIGSSNYGYTF.

This clonotype came up a few times. This sequence joins TRBV20-1 and TRBJ1-1; tentatively, D is TRBD1 (5 bases). The CDR3 totals 12 residues. Germline assignment: CDR1 DFQATT and CDR2 SNEGSKA (reference sequence). Trimming cost V 5 bases and J 3 bases, with 10 bases left between them. CDR3 DNA: TGCAGTGCTGGATCGACAGACACTGAAGCTTTCTTT. Protein: CSAGSTDTEAFF.

The V gene is TRBV10-3, the J gene TRBJ1-1; D unclear. V lost 7 bases, J lost 1 base, and 10 bases lay in between. Germline CDR1 ENHRY, CDR2 SYGVKD. The CDR3 spans 13 residues. The chain's CDR3 is CAIMAEGNTEAFF. The DNA of the CDR3 is TGTGCCATCATGGCGGAGGGGAACACTGAAGCTTTCTTT.

The J gene is TRBJ2-2, the V gene TRBV12-5; no reliable D call. The CDR3 covers 16 residues. The ends were cut back, 0 bases at V and 2 bases at J, with 10 bases in the middle. Looked up from germline, CDR1 is LGHNT and CDR2 is FRNRAP. Here the CDR3 reads CASGLVESGNTGELFF. CDR3 DNA sequence: TGTGCTAGTGGTTTGGTGGAGTCAGGTAACACCGGGGAGCTGTTTTTT.

The table lists this clonotype with many counts. The genes are TRBV9 and TRBJ2-7; a possible D gene is TRBD2 (6 bases). V lost 2 bases and J lost 0, with 9 bases in between. This CDR3 has 14 residues. CDR1 SGDLS and CDR2 YYNGEE come from the germline V gene. The CDR3 region has the DNA TGTGCCAGCAGCGTGCAGGGAGGCTCCTACGAGCAGTACTTC. As protein: CASSVQGGSYEQYF.

V is TRBV7-2 and J is TRBJ2-3; the match to TRBD2 covers 7 bases. V trimming: 3 bases; J trimming: 1 base; junction bases outside the gene matches: 10. This CDR3 has 17 residues. Germline assignment: CDR1 SGHTA and CDR2 FQGNSA. The CDR3 DNA reads as TGTGCCAGCAGCTTCTTGGGAGCGGGATCAGGCACAGATACGCAGTATTTT. It translates to CASSFLGAGSGTDTQYF.

A word on this clonotype: One end of the junction fails to match germline, which may point to a read error. This sequence joins TRBV11-2 and TRBJ2-7; unclear D gene. The length of the CDR3 is 14 residues. The germline V gene encodes CDR1 SGHAT and CDR2 FQNNGV. CDR3 sequence: CASSLARVSHEQYF. The CDR3 coding sequence is TGTGCCAGCAGCTTAGCACGGGTCTCCCACGAGCAGTACTTC.

This clonotype was counted between two and nine times. At one end, the junction sequence differs from germline, possibly due to a read error. This chain links TRBV9 with TRBJ2-1; weak D call: TRBD2 (5 bases). Per germline, CDR1 SGDLS and CDR2 YYNGEE. CDR3 length equals 13 residues. The CDR3 loop is CAGSVEGYNEQFF. In nucleotides, the CDR3 is TGTGCCGGCAGCGTAGAGGGCTACAATGAGCAGTTCTTC.

This sequence joins TRBV4-1 and TRBJ1-2, with unresolved D. This CDR3 spans 14 amino acids. Trimming stripped 0 bases from V and 1 base from J, with 6 bases between. CDR1 is MGHRA and CDR2 is YSYEKL in the germline V gene. CDR3 DNA: TGCGCCAGCAGCCAAGACGGCGATAACTATGGCTACACCTTC. Translated, it gives CASSQDGDNYGYTF.

The chain links TRBV28 to TRBJ2-1; a possible D gene is TRBD1 (6 bases). V lost 6 bases and J 2 bases, leaving 14 bases between the germline ends. The CDR3 runs to 15 residues. Germline loops: CDR1 MDHEN, CDR2 SYDVKM. This CDR3 is CASRPFEGAYNEQFF. The CDR3 nucleotides read TGTGCCAGCAGGCCCTTTGAGGGGGCCTACAATGAGCAGTTCTTC.

This clonotype has a handful of counts. The J gene is TRBJ2-7, the V gene TRBV2; 10 bases align to TRBD2. V gave up 4 bases and J gave up 4 bases; unmatched junction bases: 4. The CDR3 runs to 14 residues. The germline V gene encodes CDR1 SNHLY and CDR2 FYNNEI. The CDR3 DNA follows: TGTGCCAGCAGTGTACAAGCGGGAGGGTACGAGCAGTACTTC. This gives the protein CASSVQAGGYEQYF.

This clonotype was counted between two and nine times. The CDR3 DNA sequence: TGTGCCAGCAGCGTAGTCGCAGGGGGGGATGGCTACACCTTC. Amino acid sequence: CASSVVAGGDGYTF. The chain joins TRBV9 to TRBJ1-2; TRBD1 matches at 7 bases. Germline CDR1 SGDLS, CDR2 YYNGEE. This CDR3 contains 14 residues. The ends lost 0 bases at V and 6 bases at J; junction bases unmatched: 5. The whole variable domain, remainder taken from reference TRBV9 and TRBJ1-2, is DSGVTQTPKHLITATGQRVTLRCSPRSGDLSVYWYQQSLDQGLQFLIQYYNGEERAKGNILERFSAQQFPDLHSELNLSSLELGDSALYFCASSVVAGGDGYTFGSGTRLTVV.

The chain recombines TRBV29-1 with TRBJ2-1, with 9 bases matching TRBD2. J gave up 2 bases and V 6 bases, and 5 bases lay outside the gene matches. The germline V gene encodes CDR1 SQVTM and CDR2 ANQGSEA. The CDR3 consists of 14 residues. This CDR3 reads CSVSGGRAYNEQFF. The CDR3 bases are TGCAGCGTCTCGGGCGGGAGGGCCTACAATGAGCAGTTCTTC.